Reported below is one T cell receptor (beta chain). The clone's antigen remains unknown. Per-base quality was not reported, and no clone a single base away is much larger than it. The cohort was made up of 666 healthy bone marrow donors. At the time of sampling, all cohort members were nominally healthy, though unrecorded immune exposures were likely present. The donor was CMV seronegative and was included in the group of about 400 seronegative cohort members. A peripheral blood sample was provided by each donor, and peripheral blood mononuclear cells were used for TCR beta sequencing. The Qiagen DNeasy Blood Extraction Kit was used to extract genomic DNA from the blood cell samples. These data originate in a study of cytomegalovirus exposure and HLA in healthy donors (dated by TCRdb to 2017 to 2019). Background on the whole study: In an earlier analysis of 587 of the donors, 250 to 350 Gb of sequence data and 95 million to 130 million unique TCR beta sequences from 150 million to 200 million T cells were reported. Typing coverage varied by locus: 629-630 donors for A, B, C, DRB1 and DQB1; about 520 for DQA1; 606 for DPA1; around 450 for DPB1. Genome-wide SNP genotypes for about three fifths of the roughly 700 donors were used in a later genetic analysis, which treated that subset as a discovery cohort. Class I and class II HLA loci were covered by the typing at four-digit resolution. High-throughput TCR immunosequencing, statistical association of individual TCRs with disease status, and machine learning were combined to predict cytomegalovirus infection status. The study was designed to test whether signatures of past pathogen exposure could be identified by cataloging public T cell receptors. All discovery cohort repertoires had been generated using a single sequencing platform. A few DR-DQ haplotypes were handled as single units for association and clustering because linkage in the cohort was strong. The study profiled the T cell repertoires of 500 to 800 subjects by immunosequencing and related them to cytomegalovirus serostatus. The genetic ancestry cluster associated with self-reported Caucasian donors included about 84% of the roughly 400 genotyped donors. Across approximately 400 genotyped donors of the cohort, an average of about 240,000 unique TCR beta nucleotide sequences per donor were sequenced, and 15% to 20% of those sequences were non-productive. To decide whether each TCR beta V gene segment behaved as functional or pseudogenic, an earlier analysis of 587 of the donors relied on high-throughput TCR beta sequencing. Besides the first cohort of approximately 670 subjects, a separate validation cohort made up of over a hundred different subjects was used. Roughly 290 gigabases of sequencing data and approximately 92 million unique TCR sequences made up an early release that covered some 640 HLA-typed donors. In the later analysis, no new phenotypic data were used to find candidate immune exposures; instead, reliance was placed on TCR beta sequences and their occurrence across donors. Donor age, sex, ethnicity and CMV serostatus were collected together with the repertoire data. A later analysis re-analyzed previously published TCR beta repertoires from about 600 donors and added high-resolution HLA genotyping to study TCR occurrence patterns.

What the research found in general, with its limitations: A later analysis associated roughly 17,000 TCR beta sequences with specific HLA alleles at a false discovery rate of 0.05. According to a later analysis, parvovirus B19, influenza, CMV and Epstein-Barr virus appeared linked to several top co-occurrence clusters. Immune exposure information for the cohort was limited to CMV serostatus. According to a later genetic analysis, donors in an Asian-associated ancestry cluster had fewer N-insertions in productive TCRs than the roughly 700-donor mean. The 87-base-pair reads could not distinguish some IMGT-functional V segments, including TRBV6-2 and TRBV6-3, so those segments were excluded. The authors suggested that the approach could potentially be generalized to other disease states and immunological phenotypes. A further reported finding was that TCR beta sequences accurately predicted the HLA-A and HLA-B alleles for most subjects in the first cohort. The study listed 164 TCR beta chains as associated with cytomegalovirus. This cohort had only TCR beta chains sequenced, and the lack of alpha or paired-chain data limited which features could be detected. Most TCR sequences were observed very rarely across donors, whereas some public TCRs were present in many individuals. When HLA alleles, especially DR and DQ, strongly co-occurred, TCR associations were difficult to assign to individual alleles. Cytomegalovirus status was reported to be diagnosed by the classifier with high specificity and sensitivity in both the original and validation cohorts. In a later analysis, the rate of TCR association differed among HLA loci, with DRB1 alleles having the most associated TCRs and HLA-C alleles having the fewest. A later genetic analysis associated a missense DCLRE1C variant with V-gene and J-gene trimming of TCR beta chains, and an independent cohort replicated the association. Three of the identified cytomegalovirus-associated TCR beta chains were confirmed in vitro to be specific for cytomegalovirus antigens. A cluster of highly shared sequence variants was judged likely to represent a technical artifact of the sequencing pipeline. Sequencing depth was assumed to be roughly uniform across donors in the presence/absence analyses, though that assumption may not hold. In a later analysis, HLA-associated TCR beta chains were found to be more clonally expanded and to have lower generation probabilities than equally common non-associated chains. HLA typing was unavailable for some donors at each locus, so association tests used only the typed subset. In an earlier analysis of over 550 of the donors, most TCR beta V segments were observed in productive rearrangements about 90% or about 30% of the time, broadly matching IMGT annotations. Most CMV-associated TCR beta chains appeared to be HLA-restricted in a later analysis, and the HLA associations seemed to be driven largely by CMV exposure. Correlated functional status among segregating V segments might reflect linkage disequilibrium, but an unknown experimental factor could not be ruled out. Because counts were too low, about 15 rarely observed V segments, including chromosome 9 orphons, were left out of the earlier analysis of 587 of the donors.

The library was produced with the immunoSEQ multiplex PCR assay. For the multiplex PCR, a mixture combining 60 forward primers for TCR Vbeta segments and 13 reverse primers for TCR Jbeta segments was used. Amplification of the CDR3 region of rearranged TCR beta genes was performed with a multiplex PCR assay on genomic DNA. On the Illumina HiSeq System, the amplified TCR beta libraries were sequenced as 87-base-pair reads. The original pipeline was this. In a later analysis, 77 million or so unique TCR beta chains were counted across the approximately 640 repertoires, and roughly 11 million of these chains were shared by at least two donors. Raw reads were error-corrected and collapsed into unique sequences with a nearest-neighbor algorithm that merged closely related sequences to remove PCR and sequencing errors. CDR3 sequences were aligned to IMGT reference sequences to assign V, D and J gene segments. Each retained sequence needed at least a six-nucleotide match to both a V gene segment and a J gene segment. Rearrangements were classified as productive when the CDR3 lacked stop codons and remained in frame with V and J, and all other rearrangements were classified as non-productive. Following IMGT convention, CDR3 was defined as the stretch from the second conserved V-encoded cysteine to the conserved J-encoded phenylalanine. The earlier analysis of about 610 of the donors excluded sequences that lacked an unambiguous match to a single V gene segment. An earlier analysis of 587 of the donors classified V segments as functional when productive rearrangements were above 56.7% and as segregating when the standard deviation between donors was above 5%. A statistical classification framework was developed to diagnose cytomegalovirus status using the catalog of TCR beta chain sequences. In a later analysis, TCR nucleotide sequences were compared against IMGT/GENE-DB human TR gene sequences so that V and J genes could be assigned. In a later analysis, CDR3 sequences and most-parsimonious VDJ recombination scenarios were assigned using the TCRdist pipeline. A later analysis defined each TCR beta chain by its CDR3 amino acid sequence plus V-gene family, and excluded reads lacking a unique V-gene family. As a way to deal with suspected cross-contamination and a sequencing artifact, a later analysis dropped approximately 590 nucleotide sequences that were highly shared and had low generation probability. For each public chain, a later analysis derived a clonal expansion index from normalized ranks of inferred template counts within each repertoire. Generation probabilities in a later analysis came from a VDJ recombination model fitted to out-of-frame rearrangements, and those results were checked against IGoR. Hypergeometric tests were used in a later analysis to score TCR-TCR, TCR-HLA and TCR-CMV co-occurrence, with a repertoire-size bias correction applied to the TCR pairs. In a later analysis, false discovery rates were estimated by permuting HLA or CMV assignments 20 times. In a later analysis, co-occurring TCRs were grouped using DBSCAN, with TCRdist sequence similarity added in when clustering inside HLA-allele-positive subsets. Repertoires with fewer than 30,000 or more than 120,000 public chains were left out of co-occurrence clustering, as were roughly five repertoires with anomalous nucleotide sharing. The clones in this table, taken by TCRdb from immuneACCESS, are in-frame only. Not every clone is retained; where verified, under half of the shortfall comes from an unresolved V gene, and the cause of the rest is unknown. The V and J calls and clone size are taken from that table; D and trimming were inferred from the DNA. The sample table holds 100,000 to 150,000 clones, of which over 70% were seen once. Over 2.5% of the sample rests with the top ten.

Measured from the cysteine to the phenylalanine, the CDR3 is 15 residues long. Only the CDR3 DNA is retained, 45 bases long and in frame from the first base. CDR1 SGHRS and CDR2 YFSETQ are derived from the germline V gene. The germline ends are 18 bases apart after V is trimmed by 6 bases and J by 2 bases. The sequence was collected from a woman between 45 and 65 years old in good health and CMV-seronegative. Here the chain combines TRBV5-1 and TRBJ2-7; a tentative D call is TRBD2 (5 bases match). Sequencing input: PBMCs. This receptor has the CDR3 CASMAGPAGTYEQYF. The DNA is as follows: TGCGCCAGCATGGCGGGTCCAGCCGGGACCTACGAGCAGTACTTC.